These 28 T cell receptor beta chains were sequenced from one sample in a study of blood T cells in healthy people across ages. With a J-beta primer mix and a sample-barcoded 5' primer, a second PCR ran about 7 to 12 cycles. Each CDR3 protein is one row after TCRdb ran MiXCR on the 5' RACE reads. The table records roughly 900,000 distinct CDR3 sequences, around 48% of them present only once. The source material was blood. The origin of the receptors is a man aged 25 to 40 in good health.

The chain links TRBV20-1 to TRBJ2-3, with no clear D. Per the germline V gene, CDR1 is DFQATT and CDR2 is SNEGSKA (reference sequence). The CDR3 length is 11 residues. The CDR3: CGVVWADTQYF. The CDR3 region has the DNA TGCGGGGTGGTGTGGGCGGATACGCAGTATTTT.

V gene TRBV30 combines with J gene TRBJ2-1; unclear D gene. V shed 0 bases and J shed 2 bases, with 8 bases lying between them. Germline-derived CDR1 and CDR2 are GTSNPN and SVGIG (reference sequence). This CDR3 contains 14 residues. CDR3 sequence reads: CAWSVLQPYNEQFF. The CDR3 DNA sequence: TGTGCCTGGAGTGTACTACAGCCCTACAATGAGCAGTTCTTC.

This CDR3 reads CASSVDGGAVNEQFF. In DNA, the CDR3 is TGTGCCAGCAGCGTAGATGGGGGGGCGGTGAATGAGCAGTTCTTC. The chain couples TRBV9 to TRBJ2-1; D might be TRBD2 (7 bases). CDR3 length equals 15 residues. Germline V gives CDR1 SGDLS, CDR2 YYNGEE. The V end lost 0 bases, the J end lost 7 bases, and 14 bases lay between the germline ends.

There are a few counts of this clonotype. The chain carries TRBV18 and TRBJ2-7, with D perhaps being TRBD1 or TRBD2 (5 bases each). Germline CDR1 is KGHSH and CDR2 is LQKENI. The CDR3 consists of 13 residues. V was cut by 8 bases and J by 7 bases, with 18 bases left in between. The CDR3 DNA is TGTGCCAGCCAATACACCGGGACGCAGGAGCAGTACTTC. It codes for CASQYTGTQEQYF.

V and J are TRBV7-2 and TRBJ2-2, with D uncertain. CDR3 size: 16 residues. The germline V gene has CDR1 SGHTA and CDR2 FQGNSA. With 1 base removed from V and 8 bases from J, the gap between germline ends came to 17 bases. Here the CDR3 DNA reads TGTGCCAGCAGCTTAGACCTAACCCCTTTTGGGGGGGAGCTGTTTTTT. As protein: CASSLDLTPFGGELFF.

The sample holds many counts of this clonotype. The chain uses TRBV3-1 and TRBJ2-7; D ambiguous. The CDR3 covers 14 residues. Germline V CDR1 and CDR2: LGHDT, YNNKEL (reference sequence). V shed 4 bases and J shed 0 bases, with 10 bases lying between them. CDR3 loop: CASSRTGSSYEQYF. CDR3 sequence (DNA): TGTGCCAGCAGCCGAACTGGAAGCTCCTACGAGCAGTACTTC.

This clonotype was detected ten times or more. The V call is TRBV5-1, the J call TRBJ2-7, with 10 bases that match TRBD2. The CDR3 consists of 16 residues. J lost 1 base, V lost 0 bases, and 4 bases had no gene match. Looked up from germline, CDR1 is SGHRS and CDR2 is YFSETQ. The CDR3 bases are TGCGCCAGCAGCTTGGAAGGACTAGCGGCTTCCTACGAGCAGTACTTC. Protein sequence: CASSLEGLAASYEQYF.

This clonotype has a count of ten or more. The chain employs TRBV28 and TRBJ2-7; D perhaps matches TRBD1 (6 bases). The CDR3 loop spans 14 amino acids. Trimming removed 0 bases at V and 2 bases at J, with 8 bases between. The germline V gene encodes CDR1 MDHEN and CDR2 SYDVKM. The CDR3 coding sequence is TGTGCCAGCAGTTTATGGGACAGTCCCTACGAGCAGTACTTC. The encoded protein is CASSLWDSPYEQYF.

This clonotype was seen just once. This chain joins TRBV28 and TRBJ2-2; 10 nucleotides line up with TRBD2. In germline, CDR1 is MDHEN, CDR2 SYDVKM. The CDR3 has 13 residues. V gave up 8 bases and J gave up 7 bases; unmatched junction bases: 4. The CDR3 sequence is CASLAGGNGELFF. In DNA form, the CDR3 reads TGTGCCAGCTTAGCGGGGGGCAACGGGGAGCTGTTTTTT. Drawing the rest from reference TRBV28 and TRBJ2-2, the complete variable domain is DVKVTQSSRYLVKRTGEKVFLECVQDMDHENMFWYRQDPGLGLRLIYFSYDVKMKEKGDIPEGYSVSREKKERFSLILESASTNQTSMYLCASLAGGNGELFFGEGSRLTVL.

This sequence joins TRBV20-1 and TRBJ1-4; D might be TRBD1 (5 bases). The CDR3 length is 14 residues. V was trimmed by 0 bases and J by 7 bases, leaving 12 bases between them. Germline assignment: CDR1 DFQATT and CDR2 SNEGSKA (reference sequence). The DNA of the CDR3 is TGCAGTGCTAGAGATGGCAGGGATGGTGAAAAACTGTTTTTT. Protein sequence: CSARDGRDGEKLFF.

Turning to this clonotype: Sequence at one end of the junction differs from germline and may be a read error. The genes are TRBV9 and TRBJ2-1; unclear D gene. The germline gives CDR1 SGDLS, CDR2 YYNGEE. The CDR3 covers 15 residues. The CDR3 loop is CASSVGTVSYNEQYF. Written as DNA, the CDR3 is TGTGCCAGCAGCGTAGGGACCGTCTCCTACAATGAGCAGTACTTT.

As regards this clonotype: A junction boundary mismatches the germline segment, possibly from a read error. This chain connects TRBV5-1 to TRBJ1-6; weak D call: TRBD1 (5 bases). The CDR3 runs 16 residues. Germline V gives CDR1 SGHRS, CDR2 YFSETQ. The CDR3 coding sequence is TGCGCCAGCAGCTTCGCCGGGACTCAAAAAAATTCGCCCCCCCACTTT. Translated: CASSFAGTQKNSPPHF.

This chain joins TRBV4-1 and TRBJ2-2; D is unresolved. The CDR3 totals 17 residues. V was trimmed by 6 bases and J by 4 bases, leaving 21 bases between them. Germline CDR1 and CDR2: MGHRA and YSYEKL. The CDR3 region has the DNA TGCGCCAGCAGTCCTACAAGACCAGGCGTCGGCACCGGGGAGCTGTTTTTT. It is translated as CASSPTRPGVGTGELFF.

J is TRBJ2-7 and V is TRBV20-1; the match to TRBD2 covers 12 bases. Looked up from germline, CDR1 is DFQATT and CDR2 is SNEGSKA (reference sequence). This CDR3 has 14 residues. J was trimmed by 2 bases and V by 6 bases; bases with no gene match: 5. Here the CDR3 DNA reads TGCAGTGCACTCACTAGCGGGGGGACCTACGAGCAGTACTTC. As protein: CSALTSGGTYEQYF.

This clonotype turned up a few times. The gene calls are TRBV6-2 or TRBV6-3 and TRBJ2-2; tentative D call: TRBD2 (6 bases). Trimming pared 6 bases from V and 0 bases from J, leaving 14 bases between. CDR1 is MNHEY and CDR2 is SVGEGT in the germline V gene. The CDR3 length is 16 residues. CDR3 region: CASSPRGVANTGELFF. In DNA, the CDR3 is TGTGCCAGCAGCCCTCGCGGGGTCGCGAACACCGGGGAGCTGTTTTTT.

The chain has TRBV12-3 or TRBV12-4 and TRBJ2-4; the D is unclear. The DNA matches TRBJ2-7 better at its end, which makes the J call doubtful. The CDR3 is 14 amino acids. The CDR3 here is CASSARNESYEQYF. CDR3 bases: TGTGCCAGCAGCGCAAGGAACGAGTCCTACGAGCAGTACTTC.

The chain carries TRBV20-1 and TRBJ1-2; 8 nucleotides agree with TRBD1. CDR1 is DFQATT and CDR2 is SNEGSKA in the germline V gene (reference sequence). Trimming removed 5 bases from V and 4 bases from J; junction bases left unmatched: 6. The CDR3 has 13 residues. As DNA, the CDR3 is TGCAGTGCTCACGGGACAGGTAGCTATGGCTACACCTTC. This gives the protein CSAHGTGSYGYTF.

This chain links TRBV4-3 with TRBJ1-4; D is unresolved. Trimming cost V 2 bases and J 7 bases, with 11 bases left between them. Germline V CDR1 and CDR2: LGHNA, YSLEER. The CDR3 has 14 amino acids. CDR3 in DNA: TGCGCCAGCAGCCAATTTCAGGACGCTGAAAAACTGTTTTTT. Translating it yields CASSQFQDAEKLFF.

This clonotype was seen more than once but under ten times. The J gene is TRBJ2-7, the V gene TRBV10-2, with D perhaps TRBD2 (6 bases). CDR1 is WSHSY and CDR2 is SAAADI in the germline V gene. Trimming removed 4 bases at V and 6 bases at J, with 10 bases between. The CDR3 length is 12 residues. The CDR3 region is CASSVAGSEQYF. The CDR3 coding sequence is TGCGCCAGCAGTGTGGCGGGGAGCGAGCAGTACTTC.

Turning to this clonotype: Relative to the germline gene, one junction end is altered; a read error may explain this. V and J are TRBV7-2 and TRBJ2-7, with D perhaps TRBD2 (5 bases). The CDR3 spans 15 residues. The germline V gene has CDR1 SGHTA and CDR2 FQGNSA. This chain's CDR3 is CSSSSPGEILPEQYF. For the CDR3, the DNA is TGTTCCAGCAGCTCCCCCGGGGAGATTCTTCCCGAGCAGTACTTC.

About this clonotype: A clone one base away is much larger, so this may be a read error. The chain has TRBV20-1 and TRBJ2-1, with TRBD2 matching over 8 bases. Germline assignment: CDR1 DFQATT and CDR2 SNEGSKA (reference sequence). There are 14 residues in the CDR3. CDR3 sequence reads: CSAAPSGSCNEQFF. CDR3 nucleotides: TGCAGTGCCGCCCCTAGCGGGTCCTGCAATGAGCAGTTCTTC.

V gene TRBV4-3 combines with J gene TRBJ2-5, with TRBD2 identical over 10 bases. There are 17 residues in the CDR3. Germline assignment: CDR1 LGHNA and CDR2 YSLEER. V lost 0 bases, J lost 2 bases, and 6 bases stayed unmatched. The CDR3: CASSQDLTSGIQETQYF. The CDR3, as DNA: TGCGCCAGCAGCCAAGATTTAACTAGCGGGATACAAGAGACCCAGTACTTC.

This clonotype was found a few times. This chain links TRBV7-9 with TRBJ2-1, with 7 bases aligning to TRBD1. Trimming removed 5 bases from V and 6 bases from J; junction bases left unmatched: 10. The CDR3 sequence is 15 residues long. Per the germline V gene, CDR1 is SEHNR and CDR2 is FQNEAQ (reference sequence). CDR3: CASSQGVFPPNEQFF. CDR3 sequence (DNA): TGTGCCAGCAGCCAGGGGGTGTTCCCACCCAATGAGCAGTTCTTC.

There are a few counts of this clonotype. The rearrangement links TRBV12-3 or TRBV12-4 to TRBJ1-4, with D maybe TRBD1 (6 bases). V was clipped by 3 bases and J by 4 bases, with 9 bases between them. The CDR3 contains 14 residues. DNA for the CDR3: TGTGCCAGCAGTTTGAGGGGGATTAATGAAAAACTGTTTTTT. This gives the protein CASSLRGINEKLFF.

The J gene is TRBJ1-1, the V gene TRBV4-2; D call uncertain. Germline loops: CDR1 LGHNA, CDR2 YNFKEQ. Trimming shortened V by 4 bases and J by 4 bases, and 13 bases separated the two germline ends. This CDR3 has 14 residues. DNA for the CDR3: TGTGCCAGCAGCCCGGCTACCAGCGGCACTGAAGCTTTCTTT. It translates to CASSPATSGTEAFF.

The genes are TRBV6-1 and TRBJ1-2; possible D gene TRBD1, 5 bases. V was cut by 0 bases and J by 4 bases, with 9 bases left in between. This CDR3 region has 14 residues. Per the germline V gene, CDR1 is MNHNS and CDR2 is SASEGT. The CDR3 sequence is CASSEAGGPYGYTF. The CDR3 coding sequence is TGTGCCAGCAGTGAAGCTGGGGGACCCTATGGCTACACCTTC.

The chain carries TRBV7-2 and TRBJ2-5; D assignment may be TRBD1 or TRBD2 (6 bases each). This CDR3 has 20 residues. Trimming left V 5 bases short and J 0 bases short, with 28 bases between. Germline V CDR1 and CDR2: SGHTA, FQGNSA. CDR3: CASSHFGLSTDGGYQETQYF. CDR3 DNA sequence: TGTGCCAGCAGCCATTTCGGCCTCTCGACGGACGGGGGCTACCAAGAGACCCAGTACTTC.

The chain has TRBV7-2 and TRBJ1-5, with D uncertain. The V end was cut by 0 bases, the J end by 7 bases, with 4 bases between. The CDR3 spans 12 residues. Germline values: CDR1 SGHTA, CDR2 FQGNSA. The CDR3 spells CASSLAWQPQHF. The CDR3, as DNA: TGTGCCAGCAGCTTAGCGTGGCAGCCCCAGCATTTT.